This T cell receptor beta chain was recorded in a study of blood T cells in healthy people across ages. Next came a second PCR, run for roughly 6 to 11 cycles, which used a sample-barcoded 5' primer along with a J-beta primer mix. TCRdb passed the 5' RACE reads through MiXCR, listing each CDR3 protein once. The repertoire holds 800,000 to 1,300,000 distinct CDR3 sequences, almost 25% seen once, with about 0.8% in the top ten. This clonotype has a single count. Trimming stripped 5 bases from V and 4 bases from J, with 20 bases between. CDR3 length: 16 residues. Separately, the same data were catalogued under a study of T cells of mothers and their children.

This sequence was found in a girl aged 2-10 years in good health. The chain uses TRBV12-3 or TRBV12-4 and TRBJ1-1; D is unresolved. The material sequenced was blood. The CDR3 loop is CASSGPAGSRSTEAFF. In nucleotides, the CDR3 is TGTGCCAGCAGTGGGCCGGCGGGGTCCAGGAGCACTGAAGCTTTCTTT.